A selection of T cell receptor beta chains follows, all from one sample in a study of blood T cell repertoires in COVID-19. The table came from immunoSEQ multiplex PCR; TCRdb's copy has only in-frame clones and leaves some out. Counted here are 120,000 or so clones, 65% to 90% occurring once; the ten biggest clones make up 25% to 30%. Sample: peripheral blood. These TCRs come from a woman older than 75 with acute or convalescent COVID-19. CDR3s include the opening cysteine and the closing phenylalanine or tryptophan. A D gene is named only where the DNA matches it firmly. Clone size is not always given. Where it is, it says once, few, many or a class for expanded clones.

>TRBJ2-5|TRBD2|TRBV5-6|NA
TGTGCCAGCAGGCGAACGGGGGGGCCAGGTGGGAAGTACTTC
CASRRTGGPGGKYF
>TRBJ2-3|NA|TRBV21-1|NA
TGTGCCAGCAGCAAAGCACAGGGCCCCTCTAGCACAGATACGCAGTATTTT
CASSKAQGPSSTDTQYF
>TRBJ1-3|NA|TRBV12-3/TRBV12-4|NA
TGTGCCAGCAGTCCACGTCAGGGAAACACCATATATTTT
CASSPRQGNTIYF
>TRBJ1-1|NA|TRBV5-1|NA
TGCGCCAGCAGCTACGGGGATTCGGAAGCTTTCTTT
CASSYGDSEAFF
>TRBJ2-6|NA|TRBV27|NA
TGTGCCAGCAGTTTCAAACCAACAGGGACTGGGGCCAACGTCCTGACTTTC
CASSFKPTGTGANVLTF
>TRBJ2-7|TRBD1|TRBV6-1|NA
TGTGCCAGCAGTGAAGCGGGGGGACAGGGGATCTACGAGCAGTACTTC
CASSEAGGQGIYEQYF
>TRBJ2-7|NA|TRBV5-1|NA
TGCGCCAGCAGCTTGGACGCCCAGGGCCGGGAGCAGTACTTC
CASSLDAQGREQYF
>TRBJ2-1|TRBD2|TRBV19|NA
TGTGCCAGTAGTTTTTCCGGGACTAGCGGACACAATGAGCAGTTCTTC
CASSFSGTSGHNEQFF
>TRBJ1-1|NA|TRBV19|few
TGTGCCAGTAGTCGGGATTACACTGAAGCTTTCTTT
CASSRDYTEAFF
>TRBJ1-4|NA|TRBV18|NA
TGTGCCAGCTCACCGACAGGATCTAATGAAAAACTGTTTTTT
CASSPTGSNEKLFF
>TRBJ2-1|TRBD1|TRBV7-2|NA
TGTGCCAGCAGCCCGAGGGTCGGACAGGTCCGCTTTAATTCAAATGAGCAGTTCTTC
CASSPRVGQVRFNSNEQFF
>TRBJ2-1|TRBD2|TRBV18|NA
TGTGCCAGCTCACCAATTAGCGGGGGTATTAATGAGCAGTTCTTC
CASSPISGGINEQFF
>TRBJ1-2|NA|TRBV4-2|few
TGTGCCAGCAGCCAAGGTATTACACTGGCGGCCTATGGCTACACCTTC
CASSQGITLAAYGYTF
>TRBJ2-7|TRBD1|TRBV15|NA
TGTGCCACCAGCAGAACACTTACAGGGGAATACGAGCAGTACTTC
CATSRTLTGEYEQYF
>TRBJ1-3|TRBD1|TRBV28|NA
TGTGCCACGAACGGACAGGCCAACACCATATATTTT
CATNGQANTIYF
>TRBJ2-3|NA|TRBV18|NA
TGTGCCAGCTCACCGGGGGACCAGCGGGTAGATACGCAGTATTTT
CASSPGDQRVDTQYF
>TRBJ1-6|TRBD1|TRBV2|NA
TGTGCCAAAGGACAGGGGGTGAATTCACCCCTCCACTTT
CAKGQGVNSPLHF
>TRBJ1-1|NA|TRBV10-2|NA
TGCGCCAGCAGTGTCGACCCGGACGGGGCTGAAGCTTTCTTT
CASSVDPDGAEAFF
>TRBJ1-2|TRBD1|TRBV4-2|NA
TGTGCCAGCAGCCCCAAATCGGGACAGGGGGCGTTTGGCTACACCTTC
CASSPKSGQGAFGYTF
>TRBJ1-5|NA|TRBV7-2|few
TGTGCCAGCAGCTTAGACGGGATTCAGCCCCAGCATTTT
CASSLDGIQPQHF
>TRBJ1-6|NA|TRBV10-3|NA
TGTGCCATCAAAACAGACTATAATTCACCCCTCCACTTT
CAIKTDYNSPLHF
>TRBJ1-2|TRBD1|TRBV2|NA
TGTGCCAGCCATGCCGGGACAGGTGGCTATGGTGGCTACACCTTC
CASHAGTGGYGGYTF
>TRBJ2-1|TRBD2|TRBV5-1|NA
TGCGCCAGCAGCTTGACCGGGGGGGGCGGTGAGCAGTTCTTC
CASSLTGGGGEQFF
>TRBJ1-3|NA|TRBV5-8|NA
TGTGCCAGCAGCTTGGATGACACCAACTCTGGAAACACCATATATTTT
CASSLDDTNSGNTIYF
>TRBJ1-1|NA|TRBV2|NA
TGTGCCTCAACGGGGGACCGGGAATCAATCGTAGCTTTCTTT
CASTGDRESIVAFF
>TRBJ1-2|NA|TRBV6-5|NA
TGTGCCAGCACTATCTCGACGGAGTATGGCTACACCTTC
CASTISTEYGYTF
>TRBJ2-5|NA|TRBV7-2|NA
TGTGCCAGCAGAGCAGGGGTGGAGACCCAGTACTTC
CASRAGVETQYF
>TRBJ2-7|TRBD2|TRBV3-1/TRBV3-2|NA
TGTGCCAGCAGCCAGGCGGGGGTCTCCTACGAGCAGTACTTC
CASSQAGVSYEQYF
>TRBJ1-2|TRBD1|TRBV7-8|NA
TGTGCCAGCAGCTTAGGGACAGGGGTAGGCTATGGCTACACCTTC
CASSLGTGVGYGYTF